Below, one T cell receptor beta chain is given with its context. Its matching antigen is unknown. This CDR3 has 16 amino acids. Between the trimmed V and J ends, which lost 5 bases and 1 base, there was a span of 18 bases. Germline V gene lookup returns CDR1 KGHSH and CDR2 LQKENI. This specimen comes from a study of OX40 agonist ivuxolimab in advanced cancers. Whole-study context: Of the participants, 40% had some prior anti-PD-1, anti-PD-L1 or anti-CTLA-4 therapy, which was allowed. Partial responses were achieved by three patients, of whom one had hepatocellular carcinoma and two had cutaneous melanoma. Findings and limits, study-wide: Researchers did not establish what antigens the expanded peripheral T cells target.

The assay was immunoSEQ multiplex PCR, and TCRdb's table has in-frame clones only and misses some. Of more than 20,000 clones in the sample, approximately 82% were seen once. J is TRBJ2-7 and V is TRBV18; TRBD1 might be the D (6 bases). The sequence was obtained from an adult with an advanced solid tumor such as melanoma, head and neck, liver or kidney cancer. This sample comprised CD4+ or CD8+ T cells sorted from blood, obtained in a trial of the OX40 agonist ivuxolimab. The CDR3 nucleotides are TGTGCCAGCTCAGGGGGAACAGGGCACCTTTCCTACGAGCAGTACTTC. This sequence encodes CASSGGTGHLSYEQYF.